A single sample gave rise to the 9 T cell receptor beta chains below, sequenced in a study of technical replicates of blood from a few donors. Here immunoSEQ multiplex PCR was the method, and the copy in TCRdb shows in-frame clones only, minus some. The sample has tens of thousands of clones; about nine tenths are singletons. Sequences were obtained from T cells isolated from PBMCs. The receptors shown here come from a human donor in good health.

Comments on this clone: An end of the junction does not agree with germline; a read error may underlie this. DNA for the CDR3: TGTGCCAGCAGGTTGGGACAGGGGTTTCAAGAGACCCAGTACTTC. It translates to CASRLGQGFQETQYF. The J gene is TRBJ2-5, the V gene TRBV5-5, with 10 positions matching TRBD1. Germline CDR1 is SGHKS and CDR2 is YYEKEE (reference sequence). This CDR3 has 15 amino acids.

V and J are TRBV13 and TRBJ2-7, with D possibly being TRBD2 (5 bases). The CDR3 runs 15 residues. CDR1 and CDR2 (germline): PRHDT, FYEKMQ (reference sequence). V shed 1 base and J shed 5 bases, with 15 bases lying between them. This chain's CDR3 is CASSLEATVGNEQYF. The CDR3 DNA is TGTGCCAGCAGCTTAGAGGCCACGGTCGGGAACGAGCAGTACTTC. The whole variable domain, filled in from reference TRBV13 and TRBJ2-7, reads AAGVIQSPRHLIKEKRETATLKCYPIPRHDTVYWYQQGPGQDPQFLISFYEKMQSDKGSIPDRFSAQQFSDYHSELNMSSLELGDSALYFCASSLEATVGNEQYFGPGTRLTVT.

The rearrangement joins TRBV7-2 to TRBJ1-1, with D possibly matching TRBD1 (6 bases). V shed 2 bases and J shed 3 bases, with 10 bases lying between them. CDR3 length equals 14 residues. Germline loops: CDR1 SGHTA, CDR2 FQGNSA. CDR3 coding DNA: TGTGCCAGCAGCTTACGGGACAAGTACACTGAAGCTTTCTTT. Its protein product is CASSLRDKYTEAFF.

This chain joins TRBV5-6 and TRBJ1-2; D gene ambiguous. The CDR3 totals 12 residues. Trimming cost V 5 bases and J 8 bases, with 13 bases left between them. Germline CDR1 and CDR2: SGHDT and YYEEEE. The CDR3 loop is CASRPGGEGYTF. CDR3 DNA: TGTGCCAGCAGACCCGGCGGGGAAGGCTACACCTTC. Full variable domain (rest looked up from reference TRBV5-6 and TRBJ1-2): DAGVTQSPTHLIKTRGQQVTLRCSPKSGHDTVSWYQQALGQGPQFIFQYYEEEERQRGNFPDRFSGHQFPNYSSELNVNALLLGDSALYLCASRPGGEGYTFGSGTRLTVV.

This clone was recorded once. This sequence joins TRBV7-2 and TRBJ2-2; 7 positions match TRBD1. After removal of 3 bases from V and 2 bases from J, the junction contained 6 bases not matched to a gene. The germline V gene has CDR1 SGHTA and CDR2 FQGNSA. This CDR3 spans 16 amino acids. The CDR3 sequence is CASSFSGGPNTGELFF. The CDR3 DNA reads TGTGCCAGCAGCTTTTCAGGGGGTCCAAACACCGGGGAGCTGTTTTTT.

This chain uses TRBV10-3 with TRBJ2-2; the match to TRBD2 covers 7 bases. V lost 3 bases, J lost 6 bases, and 7 bases stayed unmatched. Per the germline V gene, CDR1 is ENHRY and CDR2 is SYGVKD. The CDR3 length is 15 residues. The CDR3 sequence is CAISEEAAGPGELFF. In DNA, the CDR3 is TGTGCCATCAGTGAAGAGGCAGCGGGACCCGGGGAGCTGTTTTTT.

This sequence joins TRBV4-3 and TRBJ2-5, with D perhaps matching TRBD2 (7 bases). Trimming cost V 0 bases and J 3 bases, with 23 bases left between them. The CDR3 is 19 residues long. Germline CDR1 and CDR2: LGHNA and YSLEER. CDR3 sequence reads: CASSQERYRGKAGEETQYF. The CDR3 region has the DNA TGCGCCAGCAGCCAAGAACGTTATAGGGGGAAGGCGGGAGAAGAGACCCAGTACTTC.

This sequence joins TRBV27 and TRBJ1-2; 9 bases map to TRBD1. Germline CDR1 MNHEY, CDR2 SMNVEV (reference sequence). The CDR3 sequence is 14 residues long. J gave up 4 bases and V 4 bases, and 4 bases lay outside the gene matches. The CDR3 coding sequence is TGTGCCAGCAGTTCACCGACAGGGGGCTATGGCTACACCTTC. As protein: CASSSPTGGYGYTF.

V is TRBV6-4 and J is TRBJ1-1, with TRBD1 as a possible D gene (6 bases). Germline CDR1 reads MRHNA; CDR2 reads SNTAGT. Trimming removed 6 bases from V and 6 bases from J, with 23 bases in between. This CDR3 is 16 amino acids long. The DNA for the CDR3 is TGTGCCAGCAGGACCAGTGCAGGGGCCCCTATCGCTGAAGCTTTCTTT. This translates into CASRTSAGAPIAEAFF.